One sample yielded the 20 T cell receptor beta chains listed below, sequenced in a study of shared clonotypes between healthy human individuals. CD45RO-negative, CCR7-selected cells formed the naive CD8 fraction, which excluded terminally differentiated effector memory CD45RA+ cells. Assay used: immunoSEQ multiplex PCR; TCRdb lists only in-frame clones, some missing. The data contain about 2.1 million clones, roughly 95% of them singletons. Sample: naive CD8+ T cells from PBMCs. These TCRs come from a man younger than 30 in good health. Some clones in this sample may be carry-over from other donors' samples.

With regard to this clone: Other DNA sequences in the same sample also yield this CDR3. This chain links TRBV19 with TRBJ1-1; no clear D gene. Germline V CDR1 and CDR2: LNHDA, SQIVND (reference sequence). The CDR3 extends over 13 amino acids. V lost 1 base, J lost 3 bases, and 6 bases lay in between. This chain's CDR3 is CASSIGSYTEAFF. CDR3 nucleotides: TGTGCCAGTAGTATAGGCAGCTACACTGAAGCTTTCTTT.

This chain uses TRBV7-6 with TRBJ2-7, with D maybe TRBD1 (5 bases). V gave up 4 bases and J gave up 4 bases, with 14 bases separating them. Per germline, CDR1 SGHVS and CDR2 FNYEAQ. The CDR3 is 14 amino acids. As DNA, the CDR3 is TGTGCCAGCAGCTCCTCAGACAGTATGTACGAGCAGTACTTC. Translated: CASSSSDSMYEQYF.

The genes are TRBV6-5 and TRBJ1-2; D ambiguous. Deletions cut 10 bases from V and 3 bases from J, with 9 bases between. Germline CDR1 is MNHEY and CDR2 is SVGAGI. The CDR3 has 11 residues. The CDR3 here is CATSGDYGYTF. The CDR3 DNA reads as TGTGCCACCTCTGGAGACTATGGCTACACCTTC.

The chain employs TRBV11-2 and TRBJ2-7, with D tentatively TRBD2 (5 bases). Trimming took off 3 bases at V and 2 bases at J, with 17 bases between the two ends. The CDR3 totals 16 residues. The germline CDR1 and CDR2 sequences are SGHAT and FQNNGV. CDR3 in amino acids: CASSFGTGRGTYEQYF. The DNA of the CDR3 is TGTGCCAGCAGCTTCGGAACCGGACGGGGAACCTACGAGCAGTACTTC.

A remark on this clone: At one end, the junction sequence differs from germline, possibly due to a read error. The chain joins TRBV6-1 to TRBJ2-5; the D gene is possibly TRBD1 (5 bases). CDR3 length: 14 amino acids. From germline, CDR1 is MNHNS and CDR2 SASEGT. The CDR3 reads CASREDRGQETQYF. Written as DNA, the CDR3 is TGTGCCAGCAGAGAAGACAGAGGCCAAGAGACCCAGTACTTC.

The chain employs TRBV10-3 and TRBJ2-1, with D possibly matching TRBD2 (6 bases). This CDR3 is 17 amino acids long. Germline-derived CDR1 and CDR2 are ENHRY and SYGVKD. Trimming took 6 bases from V and 0 from J, leaving 18 bases between them. CDR3 residues: CAIREGELEISYNEQFF. The CDR3 nucleotides are TGTGCCATCAGGGAGGGAGAGCTTGAGATCTCCTACAATGAGCAGTTCTTC.

The gene calls are TRBV27 and TRBJ2-5; D may be TRBD1 (6 bases). Germline CDR1 reads MNHEY; CDR2 reads SMNVEV (reference sequence). The length of the CDR3 is 13 residues. Trimming cost V 3 bases and J 13 bases, with 18 bases left between them. CDR3 loop: CASSFSLLDSLYF. The DNA of the CDR3 is TGTGCCAGCAGTTTTTCTTTATTGGACAGTCTGTACTTC.

Worth noting for this clone: The same CDR3 also results from other DNA sequences found in this sample. The chain couples TRBV27 to TRBJ2-3; D remains ambiguous. V dropped 5 bases and J dropped 6 bases, with 9 bases sitting between them. This CDR3 has 12 amino acids. Per germline, CDR1 MNHEY and CDR2 SMNVEV (reference sequence). CDR3 region: CASSLMGDTQYF. Here the CDR3 DNA reads TGTGCCAGCAGTCTTATGGGGGATACGCAGTATTTT.

This chain uses TRBV7-9 with TRBJ2-1; 7 bases fit TRBD1. Germline lookup yields CDR1 SEHNR and CDR2 FQNEAQ (reference sequence). This CDR3 has 15 amino acids. With 1 base clipped from V and 8 bases from J, the junction kept 8 bases outside the gene matches. The CDR3 is CASSLVGRGRDEQFF. The CDR3 region has the DNA TGTGCCAGCAGCTTAGTAGGTAGGGGGCGAGATGAGCAGTTCTTC.

V gene TRBV27 combines with J gene TRBJ2-2; no clear D. The CDR3 is 13 amino acids. V was cut by 3 bases and J by 4 bases, with 6 bases left in between. CDR1 and CDR2 (germline): MNHEY, SMNVEV (reference sequence). The CDR3 DNA sequence: TGTGCCAGCAGTTTTACGGCCACCGGGGAGCTGTTTTTT. This encodes CASSFTATGELFF.

This clone was recorded once. This rearrangement joins TRBV5-6 to TRBJ2-7, with 10 nucleotides matching TRBD1. With 3 bases clipped from V and 5 bases from J, the junction kept 5 bases outside the gene matches. From germline, CDR1 is SGHDT and CDR2 YYEEEE. The CDR3 spans 14 residues. The CDR3 is CASSSRQGAHEQYF. CDR3 coding DNA: TGTGCCAGCAGCTCGAGACAGGGGGCCCACGAGCAGTACTTC.

The chain has TRBV7-2 and TRBJ2-7, with 8 bases matching TRBD2. The CDR3 length is 16 residues. Germline V CDR1 and CDR2: SGHTA, FQGNSA. J gave up 0 bases and V 5 bases, and 9 bases lay outside the gene matches. CDR3 sequence reads: CASSRTLAGGSYEQYF. For the CDR3, the DNA is TGTGCCAGCAGCCGTACTCTAGCGGGTGGCTCCTACGAGCAGTACTTC.

The genes are TRBV7-3 and TRBJ2-7, with a possible D match to TRBD1 (6 bases). Between the trimmed V and J ends, which lost 1 base and 3 bases, there was a span of 13 bases. The CDR3 is 15 amino acids. Germline loops: CDR1 SGHTA, CDR2 FQGTGA. The CDR3 nucleotides are TGTGCCAGCAGCTTAAGGGCAGGGGAGATCTACGAGCAGTACTTC. This sequence encodes CASSLRAGEIYEQYF.

Only one count was recorded for this clone. This specimen includes other DNA sequences encoding the same CDR3. This rearrangement joins TRBV9 to TRBJ2-5, with D possibly matching TRBD1 (5 bases). CDR1 SGDLS and CDR2 YYNGEE come from the germline V gene. CDR3 length: 14 residues. V was clipped by 0 bases and J by 5 bases, with 11 bases between them. Written as DNA, the CDR3 is TGTGCCAGCAGCGTAGGGGGTCCAGGGGAGACCCAGTACTTC. Translating gives CASSVGGPGETQYF.

Worth noting for this clone: The same CDR3 can be traced to other DNA sequences in this sample. The V and J genes are TRBV9 and TRBJ2-7, with 9 nucleotides matching TRBD1. CDR3 length equals 15 residues. The germline V gene has CDR1 SGDLS and CDR2 YYNGEE. After removal of 0 bases from V and 3 bases from J, the junction contained 4 bases not matched to a gene. CDR3 protein: CASSVAGTGNYEQYF. CDR3 in DNA: TGTGCCAGCAGCGTAGCCGGGACAGGGAACTACGAGCAGTACTTC.

V is TRBV9 and J is TRBJ2-6; TRBD1 might be the D (5 bases). This CDR3 has 15 amino acids. CDR1 and CDR2 from the germline V gene are SGDLS and YYNGEE. V gave up 2 bases and J gave up 4 bases, with 10 bases separating them. CDR3 DNA: TGTGCCAGCAGCGTTGACAGTCCCGGGGCCAACGTCCTGACTTTC. Translation: CASSVDSPGANVLTF.

DNA for the CDR3: TGTGCCAGCAGCGCAGAAGGAGAGACCCAGTACTTC. It encodes CASSAEGETQYF. The chain carries TRBV9 and TRBJ2-5; no clear D gene. CDR1 SGDLS and CDR2 YYNGEE come from the germline V gene. The CDR3 has 12 amino acids. V was trimmed by 3 bases and J by 4 bases, leaving 7 bases between them. The entire variable domain, with the rest obtained from reference TRBV9 and TRBJ2-5, is as follows: DSGVTQTPKHLITATGQRVTLRCSPRSGDLSVYWYQQSLDQGLQFLIQYYNGEERAKGNILERFSAQQFPDLHSELNLSSLELGDSALYFCASSAEGETQYFGPGTRLLVL.

This clone was found once. Within the sample, other DNA sequences also encode this same CDR3. The J gene is TRBJ1-1, the V gene TRBV28; D call uncertain. Germline V lookup: CDR1 MDHEN, CDR2 SYDVKM. V was clipped by 8 bases and J by 0 bases, with 10 bases between them. This CDR3 has 13 residues. The CDR3 spells CASSLGMNTEAFF. CDR3 nucleotide sequence: TGTGCCAGCTCCCTGGGGATGAACACTGAAGCTTTCTTT.

This clone was seen only once. The chain is built from TRBV28 and TRBJ1-5, with D perhaps TRBD1 (6 bases). Germline assignment: CDR1 MDHEN and CDR2 SYDVKM. The CDR3 is made up of 14 amino acids. Trimming shortened V by 3 bases and J by 8 bases, and 14 bases separated the two germline ends. The CDR3 DNA reads as TGTGCCAGCAGTTTTGACAGGAATTGGGAGCCCCAGCATTTT. Translation: CASSFDRNWEPQHF.

The chain is built from TRBV7-3 and TRBJ1-5; D call uncertain. CDR1 SGHTA and CDR2 FQGTGA come from the germline V gene. This CDR3 is built from 11 residues. V dropped 2 bases and J dropped 9 bases, with 5 bases sitting between them. As DNA, the CDR3 is TGTGCCAGCAGCTTATGGCTGCCCCAGCATTTT. Amino acids: CASSLWLPQHF.